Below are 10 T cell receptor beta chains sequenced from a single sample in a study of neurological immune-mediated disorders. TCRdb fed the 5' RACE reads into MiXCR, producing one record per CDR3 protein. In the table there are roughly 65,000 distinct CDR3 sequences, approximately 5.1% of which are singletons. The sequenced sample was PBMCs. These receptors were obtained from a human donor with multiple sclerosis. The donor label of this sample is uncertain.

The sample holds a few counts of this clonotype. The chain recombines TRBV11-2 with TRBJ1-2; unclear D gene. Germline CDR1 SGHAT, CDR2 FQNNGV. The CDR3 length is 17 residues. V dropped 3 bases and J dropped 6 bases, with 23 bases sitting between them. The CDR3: CASSFGLRGAWSDGYTF. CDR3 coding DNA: TGTGCCAGCAGCTTTGGTTTGCGGGGAGCGTGGAGCGATGGCTACACCTTC.

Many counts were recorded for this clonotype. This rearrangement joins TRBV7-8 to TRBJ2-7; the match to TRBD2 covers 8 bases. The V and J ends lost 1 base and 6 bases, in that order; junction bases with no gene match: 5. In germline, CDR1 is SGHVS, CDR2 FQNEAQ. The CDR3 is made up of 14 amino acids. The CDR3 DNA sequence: TGTGCCAGCAGCTTAGTTAGCGGGGAAATCGAGCAGTACTTC. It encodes CASSLVSGEIEQYF.

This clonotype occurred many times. In nucleotides, the CDR3 is TGCAGTGCTAGAGACGGCCAGGGGGTTGGCTACACCTTC. It codes for CSARDGQGVGYTF. V is TRBV20-1 and J is TRBJ1-2; 7 bases agree with TRBD1. The ends lost 0 bases at V and 7 bases at J; junction bases unmatched: 5. The CDR3 contains 13 residues. Germline V lookup: CDR1 DFQATT, CDR2 SNEGSKA (reference sequence).

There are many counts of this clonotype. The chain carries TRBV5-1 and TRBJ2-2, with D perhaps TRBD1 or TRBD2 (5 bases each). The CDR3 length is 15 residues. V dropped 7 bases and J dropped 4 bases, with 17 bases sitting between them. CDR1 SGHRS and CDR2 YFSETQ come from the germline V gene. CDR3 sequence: CASRLGTEFTGELFF. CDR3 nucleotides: TGCGCCAGCCGCCTCGGGACCGAGTTCACCGGGGAGCTGTTTTTT.

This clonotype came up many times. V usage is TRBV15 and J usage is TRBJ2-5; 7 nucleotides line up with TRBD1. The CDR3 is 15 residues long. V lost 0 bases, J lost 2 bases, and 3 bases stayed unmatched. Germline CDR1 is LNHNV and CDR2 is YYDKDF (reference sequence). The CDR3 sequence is CATSREGTVQETQYF. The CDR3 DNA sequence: TGTGCCACCAGCAGAGAAGGGACAGTACAAGAGACCCAGTACTTC.

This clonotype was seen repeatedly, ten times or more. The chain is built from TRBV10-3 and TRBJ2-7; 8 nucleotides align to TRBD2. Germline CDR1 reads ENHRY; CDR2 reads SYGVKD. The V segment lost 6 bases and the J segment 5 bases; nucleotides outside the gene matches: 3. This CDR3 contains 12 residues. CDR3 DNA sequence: TGTGCCATCAGAGCGGGGGTCGACGAGCAGTACTTC. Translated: CAIRAGVDEQYF.

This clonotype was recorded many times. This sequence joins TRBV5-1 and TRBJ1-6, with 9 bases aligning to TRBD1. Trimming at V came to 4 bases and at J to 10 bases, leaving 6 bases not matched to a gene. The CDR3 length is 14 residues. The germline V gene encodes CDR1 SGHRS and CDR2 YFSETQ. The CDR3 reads CASSIPGQGSPLHF. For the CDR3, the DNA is TGCGCCAGCAGCATACCGGGACAGGGATCACCCCTCCACTTT.

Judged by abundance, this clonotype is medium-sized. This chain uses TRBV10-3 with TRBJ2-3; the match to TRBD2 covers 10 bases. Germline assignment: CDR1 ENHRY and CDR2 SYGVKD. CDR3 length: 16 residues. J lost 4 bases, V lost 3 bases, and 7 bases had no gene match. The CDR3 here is CAISDDSGGASDTQYF. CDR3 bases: TGTGCCATCAGTGATGACAGCGGGGGGGCATCAGATACGCAGTATTTT.

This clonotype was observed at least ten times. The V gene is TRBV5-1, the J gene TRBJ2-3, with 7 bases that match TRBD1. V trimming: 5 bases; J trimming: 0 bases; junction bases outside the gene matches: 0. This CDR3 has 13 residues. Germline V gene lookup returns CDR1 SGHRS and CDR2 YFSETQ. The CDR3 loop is CASRTGSTDTQYF. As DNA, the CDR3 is TGCGCCAGCAGGACAGGGAGCACAGATACGCAGTATTTT.

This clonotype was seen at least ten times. In DNA form, the CDR3 reads TGCGCCAGCAGCCAATTTGGGGGGGCAGCTTTGCCTGAGCAGTTCTTC. Protein sequence: CASSQFGGAALPEQFF. V and J are TRBV4-1 and TRBJ2-1; a weak D match, TRBD2 (7 bases). V lost 2 bases and J 9 bases, leaving 20 bases between the germline ends. CDR1 MGHRA and CDR2 YSYEKL come from the germline V gene. CDR3 length equals 16 residues.